The 6 T cell receptor beta chains listed next were all sequenced from one sample in a study of shared clonotypes between healthy human individuals. Using immunoSEQ multiplex PCR, the repertoire was profiled, and TCRdb retains in-frame clones only, with some absent. Of around 2.1 million clones detected, 90% to 95% appear once; the ten largest clones hold roughly 1.7%. CD45RO negativity and positive selection for CCR7 defined naive CD8 cells, a population that excluded terminally differentiated effector memory CD45RA+ cells. Specimen: naive CD8+ T cells from PBMCs. These receptors were taken from a man younger than 30 in good health. Some clones in this sample may be carry-over from other donors' samples.

The rearrangement links TRBV10-3 to TRBJ2-1; D is unclear. CDR3 length: 16 amino acids. CDR1 is ENHRY and CDR2 is SYGVKD in the germline V gene. Trimming pared 3 bases from V and 0 bases from J, leaving 12 bases between. The CDR3 coding sequence is TGTGCCATCAGTGACTTGGCCGTCAACTCCTACAATGAGCAGTTCTTC. This sequence encodes CAISDLAVNSYNEQFF.

The chain recombines TRBV5-1 with TRBJ1-4; perhaps TRBD1 as D (5 bases). The germline gives CDR1 SGHRS, CDR2 YFSETQ. The V gene lost 0 bases and the J gene lost 4 bases, with 16 bases spanning the gap. The CDR3 is 17 residues long. For the CDR3, the DNA is TGCGCCAGCAGCTTGGAGGTCCCGGGGCAGGTTAATGAAAAACTGTTTTTT. It encodes CASSLEVPGQVNEKLFF.

In its sample, this clone was seen once. This chain joins TRBV4-2 and TRBJ1-1, with D tentatively TRBD1 (6 bases). Trimming removed 1 base at V and 1 base at J, with 13 bases between. CDR1 LGHNA and CDR2 YNFKEQ come from the germline V gene. The CDR3 has 16 amino acids. The CDR3 sequence is CASSQATGTPNTEAFF. The CDR3 DNA follows: TGTGCCAGCAGCCAAGCCACCGGGACACCGAACACTGAAGCTTTCTTT.

Regarding this clone: The DNA is omitted, as the CDR3 cannot be located on it reliably, and the CDR3 follows TCRdb's listing. The V call is TRBV27, the J call TRBJ1-6; the table's D call of TRBD1 was not tested on the DNA. Looked up from germline, CDR1 is MNHEY and CDR2 is SMNVEV (reference sequence). The CDR3 is 16 amino acids in total, end residues counted. CDR3 residues: CASSFGPGGAGSPLHF.

CDR3 DNA sequence: TGTGCCAGCAGCTTAGAGAGGGTGACTGGGGCCAACGTCCTGACTTTC. This gives the protein CASSLERVTGANVLTF. The chain joins TRBV7-2 to TRBJ2-6, with D perhaps matching TRBD2 (5 bases). V lost 1 base to trimming and J lost 2 bases, with 9 bases between them. Germline values: CDR1 SGHTA, CDR2 FQGNSA. The length of the CDR3 is 16 residues.

Details on this clone: Other DNA sequences in the sample encode the same CDR3. The rearrangement links TRBV28 to TRBJ1-5; weak D call: TRBD1 (5 bases). V lost 3 bases and J 4 bases, leaving 7 bases between the germline ends. The germline V gene encodes CDR1 MDHEN and CDR2 SYDVKM. This CDR3 comprises 13 residues. The CDR3 loop reads CASSLTANQPQHF. The CDR3 DNA reads TGTGCCAGCAGTTTGACAGCTAATCAGCCCCAGCATTTT.